The 30 T cell receptor beta chains below come from one sample, sequenced in a study of beta chain features in type 1 diabetes. Expressed TCRB transcripts were sequenced because the entire RNA isolate underwent reverse transcription. The table came from immunoSEQ multiplex PCR; TCRdb's copy has only in-frame clones and leaves some out. The sample gives 620,000 or so clones, roughly 15% of which show up once; more than 0.08% is in the top ten. The sequencing input was naive CD4+ T cells from blood. All receptors come from a man younger than 35 in good health.

This clone was counted a few times. V usage is TRBV19 and J usage is TRBJ1-4; D unclear. CDR1 and CDR2 from the germline V gene are LNHDA and SQIVND (reference sequence). V dropped 1 base and J dropped 0 bases, with 6 bases sitting between them. This CDR3 spans 15 amino acids. The CDR3 DNA sequence: TGTGCCAGTAGTATAGCGGTTGCAACTAATGAAAAACTGTTTTTT. This codes for CASSIAVATNEKLFF.

This clone was seen more than once but under ten times. V gene TRBV5-1 combines with J gene TRBJ2-1; D might be TRBD2 (5 bases). Looked up from germline, CDR1 is SGHRS and CDR2 is YFSETQ. Trimming pared 0 bases from V and 4 bases from J, leaving 11 bases between. The CDR3 consists of 15 residues. DNA of the CDR3: TGCGCCAGCAGCTTGGTTGGAGGAGCTTACAATGAGCAGTTCTTC. The encoded protein is CASSLVGGAYNEQFF.

The sample holds one count of this clone. The CDR3: CASSPTLRAYGYTF. The CDR3 coding sequence is TGCGCCAGCAGCCCGACACTCCGGGCCTATGGCTACACCTTC. V usage is TRBV4-3 and J usage is TRBJ1-2; D not certain. CDR3 length: 14 residues. V gave up 4 bases and J gave up 4 bases, with 13 bases separating them. CDR1 and CDR2 from the germline V gene are LGHNA and YSLEER.

The chain employs TRBV25-1 and TRBJ1-1; D perhaps matches TRBD1 (5 bases). The CDR3 length is 16 residues. The germline V gene has CDR1 MGHDK and CDR2 SYGVNS. Trimming removed 3 bases from V and 5 bases from J, with 19 bases in between. This CDR3 reads CASSDRQTAGRTEAFF. In nucleotides, the CDR3 is TGTGCCAGCAGTGATCGACAGACAGCCGGGAGAACTGAAGCTTTCTTT.

The chain carries TRBV5-1 and TRBJ1-1; D is unclear. This CDR3 comprises 17 residues. Per the germline V gene, CDR1 is SGHRS and CDR2 is YFSETQ. V was cut by 2 bases and J by 0 bases, with 17 bases left in between. Written as DNA, the CDR3 is TGCGCCAGCAGCTTTAAAAGGATGGTTTGGATGAACACTGAAGCTTTCTTT. Its translation is CASSFKRMVWMNTEAFF.

This clone was seen a few times. The V gene is TRBV7-2, the J gene TRBJ1-1, with D tentatively TRBD1 (6 bases). Deletions cut 3 bases from V and 4 bases from J, with 12 bases between. This CDR3 is 14 amino acids long. Germline loops: CDR1 SGHTA, CDR2 FQGNSA. Written as DNA, the CDR3 is TGTGCCAGCAGCTTCAGGGGTTATGTCACTGAAGCTTTCTTT. Its protein is CASSFRGYVTEAFF.

V gene TRBV29-1 combines with J gene TRBJ2-5; weak D call: TRBD2 (5 bases). The CDR3 consists of 12 residues. V lost 7 bases to trimming and J lost 1 base, with 10 bases between them. Germline CDR1 SQVTM, CDR2 ANQGSEA. The CDR3 DNA reads as TGCAGCGGATACCGGGGCCAAGAGACCCAGTACTTC. Translating it yields CSGYRGQETQYF. Filled out from reference TRBV29-1 and TRBJ2-5, the complete variable domain reads SAVISQKPSRDICQRGTSLTIQCQVDSQVTMMFWYRQQPGQSLTLIATANQGSEATYESGFVIDKFPISRPNLTFSTLTVSNMSPEDSSIYLCSGYRGQETQYFGPGTRLLVL.

The rearrangement joins TRBV5-6 to TRBJ1-1; D unclear. Trimming shortened V by 2 bases and J by 0 bases, and 8 bases separated the two germline ends. The CDR3 is 14 amino acids. The germline V gene has CDR1 SGHDT and CDR2 YYEEEE. The DNA for the CDR3 is TGTGCCAGCAGCTTTTTCCACTTGAACACTGAAGCTTTCTTT. Its translation: CASSFFHLNTEAFF.

The gene calls are TRBV7-9 and TRBJ2-5, with D maybe TRBD1 (6 bases). V was shortened by 4 bases and J by 5 bases, with 20 bases between the two germline ends. The germline V gene has CDR1 SEHNR and CDR2 FQNEAQ (reference sequence). The CDR3 is 16 residues long. DNA for the CDR3: TGTGCCAGCAGCTCAGGATGGCAGGGGCCGCGGGAGACCCAGTACTTC. Protein: CASSSGWQGPRETQYF.

This clone was picked up a small number of times. This sequence joins TRBV15 and TRBJ2-5; D remains ambiguous. The CDR3 consists of 15 residues. V shed 0 bases and J shed 2 bases, with 10 bases lying between them. The germline V gene has CDR1 LNHNV and CDR2 YYDKDF (reference sequence). The CDR3 DNA sequence: TGTGCCACCAGCAGAGATTTGGTGACACAAGAGACCCAGTACTTC. Its protein is CATSRDLVTQETQYF. Full variable domain (missing parts from reference TRBV15 and TRBJ2-5): DAMVIQNPRYQVTQFGKPVTLSCSQTLNHNVMYWYQQKSSQAPKLLFHYYDKDFNNEADTPDNFQSRRPNTSFCFLDIRSPGLGDTAMYLCATSRDLVTQETQYFGPGTRLLVL.

This rearrangement joins TRBV5-1 to TRBJ2-3, with 8 bases that match TRBD2. The CDR3 consists of 19 residues. V lost 4 bases to trimming and J lost 4 bases; unmatched junction nucleotides: 20. The germline V gene has CDR1 SGHRS and CDR2 YFSETQ. Here the CDR3 reads CASSPFGERETIFADTQYF. The CDR3 nucleotides read TGCGCCAGCAGCCCGTTCGGAGAGCGGGAGACTATATTTGCAGATACGCAGTATTTT. Drawing the rest from reference TRBV5-1 and TRBJ2-3, the complete variable domain is KAGVTQTPRYLIKTRGQQVTLSCSPISGHRSVSWYQQTPGQGLQFLFEYFSETQRNKGNFPGRFSGRQFSNSRSEMNVSTLELGDSALYLCASSPFGERETIFADTQYFGPGTRLTVL.

The rearrangement links TRBV4-3 to TRBJ2-3; tentatively, D is TRBD2 (6 bases). Trimming stripped 2 bases from V and 4 bases from J, with 13 bases between. CDR1 is LGHNA, CDR2 YSLEER, per germline. This CDR3 is 15 amino acids long. CDR3 residues: CASSQRAGLADTQYF. CDR3 nucleotide sequence: TGCGCCAGCAGCCAAAGGGCGGGGCTGGCAGATACGCAGTATTTT.

This clone came up a few times. The chain combines TRBV7-2 with TRBJ1-2, with D uncertain. The CDR3 is made up of 11 amino acids. Germline-derived CDR1 and CDR2 are SGHTA and FQGNSA. V dropped 3 bases and J dropped 5 bases, with 4 bases sitting between them. In DNA, the CDR3 is TGTGCCAGCAGCTTCTGGTATGGCTACACCTTC. This sequence encodes CASSFWYGYTF.

Note on this clone: The same CDR3 can be traced to other DNA sequences in this sample. CDR3 residues: CASSLVQSYEQYF. The CDR3 coding sequence is TGCGCCAGCAGCTTGGTACAATCCTACGAGCAGTACTTC. V and J are TRBV5-1 and TRBJ2-7; D not certain. With 0 bases removed from V and 1 base from J, the gap between germline ends came to 5 bases. The CDR3 is 13 amino acids. Germline V gives CDR1 SGHRS, CDR2 YFSETQ.

The chain uses TRBV7-2 and TRBJ2-5; 12 nucleotides agree with TRBD1. Germline-derived CDR1 and CDR2 are SGHTA and FQGNSA. There are 18 residues in the CDR3. V shed 3 bases, J shed 11 bases, and the junction held 19 bases outside the gene matches. CDR3 in DNA: TGTGCCAGCAGCTTGGGGACAGGGGGCAAGGGTAGAAGATATGGGCAGTACTTC. This codes for CASSLGTGGKGRRYGQYF.

V usage is TRBV9 and J usage is TRBJ2-2, with 9 positions matching TRBD1. Germline lookup yields CDR1 SGDLS and CDR2 YYNGEE. V shed 3 bases, J shed 4 bases, and the junction held 7 bases outside the gene matches. The CDR3 is 16 amino acids. In DNA, the CDR3 is TGTGCCAGCAGCGCCACAGGGGGCGTTGGCACCGGGGAGCTGTTTTTT. Its protein is CASSATGGVGTGELFF.

The chain uses TRBV10-3 and TRBJ1-2; TRBD1 is a possible D gene (6 bases). V dropped 4 bases and J dropped 4 bases, with 10 bases sitting between them. Germline-derived CDR1 and CDR2 are ENHRY and SYGVKD. CDR3 size: 13 residues. The CDR3 here is CAISAKGGYGYTF. Here the CDR3 DNA reads TGTGCCATCAGTGCGAAGGGGGGCTATGGCTACACCTTC.

This clone was counted a few times. This sequence joins TRBV2 and TRBJ2-2; the match to TRBD1 covers 8 bases. CDR1 and CDR2 from the germline V gene are SNHLY and FYNNEI. The V and J ends lost 6 bases and 3 bases, in that order; junction bases with no gene match: 6. The CDR3 contains 15 residues. CDR3 DNA: TGTGCCAGCAGGAGGGGGACAGGCGACACCGGGGAGCTGTTTTTT. Amino acid sequence: CASRRGTGDTGELFF.

There are many counts of this clone. The chain recombines TRBV28 with TRBJ2-5; D is perhaps TRBD1 (5 bases). The CDR3 covers 14 residues. In germline, CDR1 is MDHEN, CDR2 SYDVKM. V shed 8 bases and J shed 3 bases, with 16 bases lying between them. The DNA of the CDR3 is TGTGCCAGCCCTAAAGGGGTAACAGAAGAGACCCAGTACTTC. It codes for CASPKGVTEETQYF.

This clone occurred a few times. J is TRBJ2-2 and V is TRBV29-1; 7 nucleotides agree with TRBD1. The germline V gene has CDR1 SQVTM and CDR2 ANQGSEA. With V trimmed by 4 bases and J by 7 bases, 9 bases remained unmatched. The CDR3 is 14 residues long. The CDR3 sequence is CSVGSGGRIGELFF. CDR3 in DNA: TGCAGCGTTGGCTCAGGGGGTAGGATCGGGGAGCTGTTTTTT.

In its sample, this clone was seen once. The CDR3 DNA follows: TGTGCCAGCAGTCTAACTAGTTCCTTGGGACAGGGCTCCAATGAGCAGTTCTTC. It encodes CASSLTSSLGQGSNEQFF. The rearrangement uses TRBV7-6 and TRBJ2-1; 9 bases agree with TRBD1. The trim removed 6 bases at V and 6 bases at J, leaving 18 bases unmatched. The V gene's germline CDR1 is SGHVS and CDR2 FNYEAQ. The CDR3 runs to 18 residues.

The chain has TRBV7-2 and TRBJ2-1; TRBD2 matches 15 bases. Germline V gives CDR1 SGHTA, CDR2 FQGNSA. The CDR3 has 18 amino acids. The J segment lost 5 bases and the V segment lost 2 bases, leaving 7 bases of the junction unmatched. In DNA form, the CDR3 reads TGTGCCAGCAGCTTATGGACTAGCGGGAGGGCCCTCCACAATGAGCAGTTCTTC. This codes for CASSLWTSGRALHNEQFF.

The chain recombines TRBV9 with TRBJ2-1; perhaps D is TRBD1 or TRBD2 (5 bases each). CDR1 SGDLS and CDR2 YYNGEE come from the germline V gene. CDR3 size: 17 residues. Trimming took 3 bases from V and 0 from J, leaving 16 bases between them. The CDR3 DNA follows: TGTGCCAGCAGCGACACCCCGGGACGGACCTCCTACAATGAGCAGTTCTTC. Its translation: CASSDTPGRTSYNEQFF.

The genes are TRBV19 and TRBJ1-2, with 8 bases identical to TRBD1. With V trimmed by 4 bases and J by 8 bases, 3 bases remained unmatched. The CDR3 runs to 12 residues. Germline loops: CDR1 LNHDA, CDR2 SQIVND (reference sequence). In DNA, the CDR3 is TGTGCCAGTAGTAAGACAGGGGTCGGCTACACCTTC. Its protein is CASSKTGVGYTF.

The chain combines TRBV4-3 with TRBJ1-2; TRBD1 aligns across 8 bases. V lost 3 bases to trimming and J lost 5 bases; unmatched junction nucleotides: 5. The germline gives CDR1 LGHNA, CDR2 YSLEER. The CDR3 totals 14 residues. CDR3 coding DNA: TGCGCCAGCAGCCATCTGGACAGGGTATATGGCTACACCTTC. Its protein product is CASSHLDRVYGYTF.

This chain connects TRBV7-3 to TRBJ2-5; 7 bases map to TRBD1. CDR1 is SGHTA, CDR2 FQGTGA, per germline. Trimming cost V 2 bases and J 2 bases; bases outside gene matches: 5. The CDR3 contains 15 residues. The CDR3: CASSLRQGRQETQYF. CDR3 sequence (DNA): TGTGCCAGCAGCTTACGACAGGGTCGGCAAGAGACCCAGTACTTC.

This clone occurred a few times. CDR3 in amino acids: CASSFGGREGAGANVLTF. CDR3 in DNA: TGTGCCAGCAGCTTTGGCGGCAGGGAGGGTGCTGGGGCCAACGTCCTGACTTTC. The V call is TRBV5-4, the J call TRBJ2-6; 7 nucleotides agree with TRBD2. This CDR3 is 18 amino acids long. V gave up 2 bases and J gave up 2 bases; unmatched junction bases: 10. Germline CDR1 and CDR2: SGHNT and YYREEE (reference sequence).

This clone has just a few counts. This sequence joins TRBV5-6 and TRBJ2-7; TRBD1 or TRBD2 may be the D gene (5 bases each). The germline gives CDR1 SGHDT, CDR2 YYEEEE. This CDR3 is built from 15 residues. V lost 2 bases and J lost 2, with 14 bases in between. CDR3 sequence (DNA): TGTGCCAGCAGCTTATTAACCGGGACCCCCTACGAGCAGTACTTC. It encodes CASSLLTGTPYEQYF.

The V and J genes are TRBV7-2 and TRBJ2-4; 13 nucleotides line up with TRBD2. Germline V gene data show CDR1 as SGHTA and CDR2 as FQGNSA. V dropped 6 bases and J dropped 7; count of bases not matched to a gene: 3. The CDR3 runs to 14 residues. CDR3 in amino acids: CASRLAGGFNIQYF. CDR3 nucleotides: TGTGCCAGCAGACTAGCGGGGGGGTTTAACATTCAGTACTTC.

This clone has more than one count but fewer than ten. Other DNA sequences from this sample encode an identical CDR3 as well. The V and J genes are TRBV5-1 and TRBJ1-1; tentative D call: TRBD1 (6 bases). Germline CDR1 and CDR2: SGHRS and YFSETQ. The CDR3 is 14 amino acids. V was trimmed by 0 bases and J by 5 bases, leaving 11 bases between them. As DNA, the CDR3 is TGCGCCAGCAGCTTGGACAGGGTGAGAACTGAAGCTTTCTTT. Its protein product is CASSLDRVRTEAFF.